The rows below give T cell receptor beta chains drawn from one sample of a study of blood T cell repertoires in COVID-19. This table comes from immunoSEQ multiplex PCR, and its TCRdb copy is limited to in-frame clones, with some not included. This sample has about 70,000 clones, with approximately 86% found just once. The sample consisted of peripheral blood. The receptor source for this set is a human donor in a cohort sampled during active COVID-19. CDR3s include the opening cysteine and the closing phenylalanine or tryptophan. The D gene is left open where the match is weak. Rows give clone size only sometimes, using once, few, many, or a class for an expanded clone.

>-|-|TRBJ1-4|TRBV18
TGTGCCAGCTCAATATCGACAGGAATACAGAATGAAAAACTGTTTTTT
CASSISTGIQNEKLFF
>-|-|TRBJ2-7|TRBV5-8
TGTGCCAGCAGCTTGGGAGCCGACTCCTACGAGCAGTACTTC
CASSLGADSYEQYF
>-|-|TRBJ1-5|TRBV9
TGTGCCAGCAGTGCCGGGAGAGGGGGCAATCAGCCCCAGCATTTT
CASSAGRGGNQPQHF
>TRBD2|-|TRBJ2-1|TRBV30
TGTGCCTTAGACCTAGCGGGGGGTATTGAGCAGTTCTTC
CALDLAGGIEQFF
>TRBD1|-|TRBJ1-2|TRBV18
TGTGCCAGCTCACCACCGTCTGGGGACAGCTATGGCTACACCTTC
CASSPPSGDSYGYTF
>-|-|TRBJ2-1|TRBV24-1
TGTGCCACCAGTGCAGGGTTTCCCTACAATGAGCAGTTCTTC
CATSAGFPYNEQFF
>-|few|TRBJ1-1|TRBV25-1
TGTGCCAGCAGCCGCGCAGGATCCCATGATGAAGCTTTCTTT
CASSRAGSHDEAFF
>-|-|TRBJ1-1|TRBV7-9
TGTGCCAGCAGAACTACAGGTGGGCACACTGAAGCTTTCTTT
CASRTTGGHTEAFF
>-|few|TRBJ1-5|TRBV28
TGTGCCAGCAGTACGGGAGAGGGTAGCAATCAGCCCCAGCATTTT
CASSTGEGSNQPQHF
>TRBD1|-|TRBJ1-4|TRBV5-4
TGTGCCAGCGGCGACAGGGCAGGGGAACTGTTTTTT
CASGDRAGELFF
>-|-|TRBJ1-1|TRBV11-2
TGTGCCAGCAGCTTGACGGGGGAAGGGGAAGCTTTCTTT
CASSLTGEGEAFF
>TRBD1|few|TRBJ1-6|TRBV25-1
TGTGCCAGCCGGGGGACAGCCTATAATTCACCCCTCCACTTT
CASRGTAYNSPLHF
>-|-|TRBJ1-2|TRBV27
TGTGCCAGCAGGAACTCAGGGGCCTTTAACTATGGCTACACCTTC
CASRNSGAFNYGYTF
>TRBD1|once|TRBJ1-1|TRBV27
TGTGCCAGCAGTCCGGGACAGGGGGCTGTGAACACTGAAGCTTTCTTT
CASSPGQGAVNTEAFF
>-|-|TRBJ2-7|TRBV15
TGTGCCACCAGCAGAGAGGGGGGAACAGGGGACGAGCAGTACTTC
CATSREGGTGDEQYF
>-|-|TRBJ1-6|TRBV7-9
TGTGCCAGCAGCTTGTTTAGTTCACCCCTCCACTTT
CASSLFSSPLHF
>TRBD1|once|TRBJ2-2|TRBV19
TGTGCCAGTAGTAGGGGGGACAGGGGCACCGGGGAGCTGTTTTTT
CASSRGDRGTGELFF
>-|-|TRBJ1-2|TRBV13
TGTGCCAGCAGCTTTGGCAGGCGATATGGCTACACCTTC
CASSFGRRYGYTF
>TRBD1|-|TRBJ2-7|TRBV19
TGTGCCACCGGGGACAGGGAGAGCTCCTACGAGCAGTACTTC
CATGDRESSYEQYF
>TRBD1|-|TRBJ1-1|TRBV3-1/TRBV3-2
TGTGCCAGCAGTCCACAGGGGGCGGTCGAAGCTTTCTTT
CASSPQGAVEAFF
>TRBD2|-|TRBJ2-3|TRBV7-2
TGTGCCAGCAGCTTTATAGCGGGGGCGCAAGATACGCAGTATTTT
CASSFIAGAQDTQYF
>-|-|TRBJ1-2|TRBV23-1
TGCGCCAGCATATCGAGGGTGCGGCAATATGGCTACACCTTC
CASISRVRQYGYTF
>-|-|TRBJ1-4|TRBV7-2
TGTGCCAGCTCCAACAACGGGGGTGAAAAACTGTTTTTT
CASSNNGGEKLFF
>-|-|TRBJ2-2|TRBV24-1
TGTGCCACCAGTGATTGGGGCGGACCGAACACCGGGGAGCTGTTTTTT
CATSDWGGPNTGELFF
>-|-|TRBJ2-1|TRBV11-2
TGTGCCAGCAGCTTAGACCCGTTTTCTCTTGAGCAGTTCTTC
CASSLDPFSLEQFF
>TRBD1|-|TRBJ2-7|TRBV12-3/TRBV12-4
TGTGCCAGCAGGGGACAGGGGATAGGCGAGCAGTACTTC
CASRGQGIGEQYF
>TRBD1|-|TRBJ1-5|TRBV19
TGTGCCAGTGCCGGACAGGTCAATCAGCCCCAGCATTTT
CASAGQVNQPQHF
>TRBD1|-|TRBJ1-2|TRBV6-5
TGTGCCAGCAGTCCGGGACAGGGGGTAAACTATGGCTACACCTTC
CASSPGQGVNYGYTF
>-|-|TRBJ2-1|TRBV25-1
TGTGCCAGCAGTGGACCTAGGGACAACTCCTACAATGAGCAGTTCTTC
CASSGPRDNSYNEQFF
>-|-|TRBJ1-3|TRBV5-3
TGTGCCAGAAGCTTGGCCTTGAAGGGAGACTCTGGAAACACCATATATTTT
CARSLALKGDSGNTIYF
>-|-|TRBJ1-2|TRBV4-1
TGCGCCAGCAGCCTTACGACAGGAGAGTATGGCTACACCTTC
CASSLTTGEYGYTF
>-|-|TRBJ1-1|TRBV5-1
TGCGCCAGCAGCTTGGTTTCAGGGCCCAACACTGAAGCTTTCTTT
CASSLVSGPNTEAFF
>TRBD1|-|TRBJ1-2|TRBV15
TGTGCCACCAGAACAGGACAGGGCATTAACTATGGCTACACCTTC
CATRTGQGINYGYTF
>TRBD2|-|TRBJ2-7|TRBV5-4
TGTGCCAGCAGTTTATCTAGCGGGGGGTGCTACGAGCAGTACTTC
CASSLSSGGCYEQYF
>TRBD2|once|TRBJ2-7|TRBV9
TGTGCCAGCAGCGTAGGATTCGGACTAGATAACTACGAGCAGTACTTC
CASSVGFGLDNYEQYF
>-|-|TRBJ2-3|TRBV24-1
TGTGCCACCAGTGATCCCCATCGGAGTGGAGGGTCCGATACGCAGTATTTT
CATSDPHRSGGSDTQYF
>-|-|TRBJ1-4|TRBV5-4
TGTGCCAGCAGCTTGGTAGGGGCAACTAATGAAAAACTGTTTTTT
CASSLVGATNEKLFF
>-|-|TRBJ2-1|TRBV6-5
TGTGCCAGCAGCCTATACCGGTTAAATGAGCAGTTCTTC
CASSLYRLNEQFF
>TRBD1|-|TRBJ2-3|TRBV5-1
TGCGCCAGCAGCACCGGGACAGGGGGGACAGATACGCAGTATTTT
CASSTGTGGTDTQYF
>TRBD2|-|TRBJ2-2|TRBV30
TGTGCCTGGAGTGTCGGTAGCGGGGGGTCCCCCGGGGAGCTGTTTTTT
CAWSVGSGGSPGELFF
>TRBD1|-|TRBJ1-2|TRBV28
TGTGCCAGCAGTCCCCTGGGGGCAGGGGGCCCCAACTATGGCTACACCTTC
CASSPLGAGGPNYGYTF
>-|-|TRBJ2-1|TRBV4-1
TGCGCCAGCAGCCAAGATCAGACGTGGGGGGGCGGCAATGAGCAGTTCTTC
CASSQDQTWGGGNEQFF
>-|-|TRBJ1-2|TRBV4-2
TGTGCCAGCAGCCAAGCGAGTCAGGACTATGGCTACACCTTC
CASSQASQDYGYTF
>-|-|TRBJ2-7|TRBV7-9
TGTGCCAGCAGCTCAGGGGTCCACGAGCAGTACTTC
CASSSGVHEQYF
>-|-|TRBJ1-1|TRBV5-1
TGCGCCAGCAGCTTGGGGCAGATCTACACTGAAGCTTTCTTT
CASSLGQIYTEAFF
>TRBD1|once|TRBJ2-2|TRBV6-5
TGTGCCAGCACTCCAGGGGGCATCACCGGGGAGCTGTTTTTT
CASTPGGITGELFF
>TRBD1|-|TRBJ2-7|TRBV7-2
TGTGCCAGCAGACCGGGACAGAGCAGCTCCTACGAGCAGTACTTC
CASRPGQSSSYEQYF
>TRBD1|-|TRBJ1-1|TRBV30
TGTGCCTGGAGGGAGGACAGGGTTCAAGCTTTCTTT
CAWREDRVQAFF
>TRBD1|-|TRBJ2-7|TRBV27
TGTGCCAGCAGTTTATCCTACGACAGGGTATATTACTTC
CASSLSYDRVYYF
>-|few|TRBJ1-5|TRBV6-4
TGTGCCAGCAGTGAGTCGGGAAAAAATCAGCCCCAGCATTTT
CASSESGKNQPQHF
>-|-|TRBJ1-2|TRBV7-9
TGTGCCAGCAGCTCGGGCCGGCGGGGTTATCGCTATGGCTACACCTTC
CASSSGRRGYRYGYTF
>TRBD1|-|TRBJ2-7|TRBV19
TGTGCCAGTAGTTCACCGGACAGGGGGCCCTACGAGCAGTACTTC
CASSSPDRGPYEQYF